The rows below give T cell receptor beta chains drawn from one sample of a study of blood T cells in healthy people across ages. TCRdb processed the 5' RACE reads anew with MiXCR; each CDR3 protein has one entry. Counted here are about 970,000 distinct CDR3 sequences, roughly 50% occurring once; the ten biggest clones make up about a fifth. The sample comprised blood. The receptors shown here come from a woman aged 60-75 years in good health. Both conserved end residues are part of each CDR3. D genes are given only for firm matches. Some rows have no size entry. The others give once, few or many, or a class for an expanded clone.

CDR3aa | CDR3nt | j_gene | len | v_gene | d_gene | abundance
CQGLVDNEQFF | TGCCAGGGACTAGTTGACAATGAGCAGTTCTTC | TRBJ2-1 | 11 | TRBV29-1 | TRBD2 | few
CSSSLTYHEQYF | TGTTCCAGCAGCTTAACCTATCACGAGCAGTACTTC | TRBJ2-7 | 12 | TRBV7-9 | NA | NA
CASSLTGGHGELFF | TGTGCCAGCAGTTTAACAGGGGGCCACGGGGAGCTGTTTTTT | TRBJ2-2 | 14 | TRBV12-3/TRBV12-4 | TRBD1 | NA
CASSLVGDSGNTIYF | TGTGCCAGCAGTTTAGTAGGCGACTCTGGAAACACCATATATTTT | TRBJ1-3 | 15 | TRBV28 | NA | NA
CASSLHRNYGYTF | TGTGCCAGCAGTTTGCATCGAAACTATGGCTACACCTTC | TRBJ1-2 | 13 | TRBV5-6 | NA | NA
CASSKDISVDEQYF | TGTGCCAGCAGCAAAGATATTAGCGTCGACGAGCAGTACTTC | TRBJ2-7 | 14 | TRBV21-1 | NA | NA
CASSPAGANYGYTF | TGTGCCAGCAGCCCCGCGGGAGCTAACTATGGCTACACCTTC | TRBJ1-2 | 14 | TRBV9 | NA | NA
CASSQDRLREAFF | TGCGCCAGCAGCCAAGATCGACTAAGGGAAGCTTTCTTT | TRBJ1-1 | 13 | TRBV4-1 | NA | NA
CASRGGVGSPLHF | TGTGCCAGCAGGGGGGGAGTAGGCTCACCCCTCCACTTT | TRBJ1-6 | 13 | TRBV28 | NA | NA
CSVPDRLDYGYTF | TGCAGTGTACCGGACAGGCTTGACTATGGCTACACCTTC | TRBJ1-2 | 13 | TRBV20-1 | TRBD1 | NA
CASSLLGEKLFF | TGTGCCAGCAGCTTACTCGGTGAAAAACTGTTTTTT | TRBJ1-4 | 12 | TRBV7-9 | NA | NA
CAGSFVQGVETQYF | TGTGCCGGCAGCTTCGTACAGGGAGTGGAGACCCAGTACTTC | TRBJ2-5 | 14 | TRBV7-9 | NA | once
CASSLASGTGELFF | TGCGCCAGCAGCTTGGCTAGCGGCACCGGGGAGCTGTTTTTT | TRBJ2-2 | 14 | TRBV5-1 | TRBD2 | NA
CASSQGQGEQETQYF | TGCGCCAGCAGCCAGGGACAGGGCGAACAAGAGACCCAGTACTTC | TRBJ2-5 | 15 | TRBV4-1 | TRBD1 | many
CSAGLPGRSDNEQFF | TGCAGTGCAGGTCTGCCGGGCAGGAGTGACAATGAGCAGTTCTTC | TRBJ2-1 | 15 | TRBV20-1 | NA | NA
CSVKTSVSYNEQYF | TGCAGCGTAAAGACTAGCGTCTCCTACAATGAGCAGTACTTC | TRBJ2-7 | 14 | TRBV29-1 | TRBD2 | NA
CSAEPTNRNYEQYF | TGCAGTGCTGAACCGACTAATAGGAACTACGAGCAGTACTTC | TRBJ2-7 | 14 | TRBV20-1 | NA | NA
CASSPSGGWDTQYF | TGTGCCAGCAGCCCTAGCGGGGGGTGGGATACGCAGTATTTT | TRBJ2-3 | 14 | TRBV2 | TRBD2 | NA
CASSLDSQSYNEQFF | TGTGCCAGCAGCTTGGACTCACAATCCTACAATGAGCAGTTCTTC | TRBJ2-1 | 15 | TRBV7-3 | NA | NA
CASSQQLAGFYEQYF | TGCGCCAGCAGCCAACAGCTAGCGGGCTTCTACGAGCAGTACTTC | TRBJ2-7 | 15 | TRBV4-1 | TRBD2 | NA
CASSRAGTSTDTQYF | TGTGCCAGCTCCCGCGCCGGGACTAGCACAGATACGCAGTATTTT | TRBJ2-3 | 15 | TRBV11-1 | NA | NA
CASSSRQTLYEQYF | TGTGCCAGCAGTTCCCGACAGACGCTGTACGAGCAGTACTTC | TRBJ2-7 | 14 | TRBV27 | NA | NA
CASDPRDRWDNEQFF | TGTGCCAGTGACCCCCGGGACAGGTGGGACAATGAGCAGTTCTTC | TRBJ2-1 | 15 | TRBV6-1 | TRBD1 | few
CASSHQSGKTDTQYF | TGTGCCAGCAGCCACCAGTCCGGGAAAACAGATACGCAGTATTTT | TRBJ2-3 | 15 | TRBV4-2 | NA | NA
CASTELGGNYGYTF | TGTGCCAGCACCGAACTGGGGGGGAACTATGGCTACACCTTC | TRBJ1-2 | 14 | TRBV3-1 | NA | few
CASTQDRNNEKLFF | TGTGCCAGCACACAGGACAGAAACAATGAAAAACTGTTTTTT | TRBJ1-4 | 14 | TRBV12-3/TRBV12-4 | NA | NA
CASSDPLGGRGTGELFF | TGTGCCAGCAGTGATCCACTTGGCGGGAGAGGTACCGGGGAGCTGTTTTTT | TRBJ2-2 | 17 | TRBV25-1 | TRBD2 | NA
CASSYSSRASDTQYF | TGTGCCAGCAGTTACTCGAGCAGGGCGTCTGATACGCAGTATTTT | TRBJ2-3 | 15 | TRBV6-5 | NA | NA
CASSLSNLPTDTQYF | TGTGCCAGCAGTTTGTCAAACCTCCCCACAGATACGCAGTATTTT | TRBJ2-3 | 15 | TRBV12-3/TRBV12-4 | NA | NA
CASSLGTGSPGANVLTF | TGTGCCAGCAGCTTAGGGACAGGGAGCCCTGGGGCCAACGTCCTGACTTTC | TRBJ2-6 | 17 | TRBV7-3 | TRBD1 | NA
CASSALQGAYGYTF | TGTGCCAGCAGCGCTCTACAGGGGGCATATGGCTACACCTTC | TRBJ1-2 | 14 | TRBV7-2 | TRBD1 | NA
CSAREYLDTQYF | TGCAGTGCTAGAGAGTATTTAGATACGCAGTATTTT | TRBJ2-3 | 12 | TRBV20-1 | NA | NA
CASSGQGARHEQYF | TGTGCCAGCAGCGGGCAGGGGGCCAGGCACGAGCAGTACTTC | TRBJ2-7 | 14 | TRBV7-8 | TRBD1 | NA
CASSIVRDEQFF | TGTGCCAGTAGTATAGTTCGCGATGAGCAGTTCTTC | TRBJ2-1 | 12 | TRBV19 | NA | NA
CSARNLGLAGKRDAYEQYF | TGCAGTGCTAGAAATCTGGGACTAGCGGGAAAGAGGGACGCCTACGAGCAGTACTTC | TRBJ2-7 | 19 | TRBV20-1 | TRBD2 | NA
CSARDTERASSYNEQFF | TGCAGTGCTAGAGATACTGAGCGGGCGAGCTCCTACAATGAGCAGTTCTTC | TRBJ2-1 | 17 | TRBV20-1 | NA | NA
CAISGLDNNQPQHF | TGTGCCATCAGTGGCCTAGACAACAATCAGCCCCAGCATTTT | TRBJ1-5 | 14 | TRBV10-3 | NA | NA
CASSHGLAGTEDTDTQYF | TGTGCCAGCAGCCACGGGCTAGCGGGAACCGAAGACACAGATACGCAGTATTTT | TRBJ2-3 | 18 | TRBV3-1 | TRBD2 | NA
CASPFIPVAGGTDTQYF | TGTGCCAGCCCCTTCATCCCCGTAGCGGGGGGCACAGATACGCAGTATTTT | TRBJ2-3 | 17 | TRBV12-3/TRBV12-4 | TRBD2 | NA
CASSGGTGIYYEQYF | TGCGCCAGCAGTGGGGGGACAGGGATTTACTACGAGCAGTACTTC | TRBJ2-7 | 15 | TRBV10-2 | TRBD1 | few
CASSPRTSEKETQYF | TGTGCCAGCTCACCAAGGACTAGCGAAAAAGAGACCCAGTACTTC | TRBJ2-5 | 15 | TRBV18 | TRBD2 | NA
CASSPTGSAQSYGHTF | TGTGCCAGCTCACCTACTGGATCTGCCCAGTCATATGGCCACACCTTC | TRBJ1-2 | 16 | TRBV18 | NA | NA
CSVGTNSWNEKLFF | TGCAGCGTTGGGACTAACAGCTGGAATGAAAAACTGTTTTTT | TRBJ1-4 | 14 | TRBV29-1 | NA | NA
CASSTKLEAFF | TGTGCCAGCAGTACGAAGCTTGAAGCTTTCTTT | TRBJ1-1 | 11 | TRBV12-3/TRBV12-4 | NA | NA
CAISESLSPGGGKSYEQYF | TGTGCCATCAGTGAGTCTTTGTCCCCCGGCGGGGGAAAAAGCTACGAGCAGTACTTC | TRBJ2-7 | 19 | TRBV10-3 | TRBD2 | NA
CASSVRDSGLLCGYTF | TGCGCCAGCAGTGTTAGGGATAGCGGGCTACTATGCGGCTACACCTTC | TRBJ1-2 | 16 | TRBV10-1 | NA | NA
CASGLRDTRYF | TGTGCCAGCGGGTTGCGAGATACGCGGTATTTT | TRBJ2-3 | 11 | TRBV6-2/TRBV6-3 | NA | NA
CASSLYEEWVTDTQYF | TGTGCCAGCAGCTTATATGAGGAGTGGGTCACAGATACGCAGTATTTT | TRBJ2-3 | 16 | TRBV7-2 | NA | few
CSAGDRVNQPQHF | TGCAGCGCCGGGGACAGGGTCAATCAGCCCCAGCATTTT | TRBJ1-5 | 13 | TRBV29-1 | TRBD1 | few
CSVLGVAGLQETQYF | TGCAGCGTTCTTGGAGTAGCGGGACTCCAAGAGACCCAGTACTTC | TRBJ2-5 | 15 | TRBV29-1 | TRBD2 | many
CSASKGIGNTEAFF | TGCAGTGCTTCCAAGGGAATTGGGAACACTGAAGCTTTCTTT | TRBJ1-1 | 14 | TRBV20-1 | NA | NA